This T cell receptor (beta chain) was observed in a study of OX40 agonist ivuxolimab in advanced cancers. Overall study: Given to patients was ivuxolimab, an agonistic anti-OX40 (CD134) antibody.

Assay: immunoSEQ multiplex PCR; the TCRdb copy retains only in-frame clones and omits some. The repertoire holds tens of thousands of clones, 75% to 95% seen once, with around 2.7% in the top ten. At cycle 4 day 1, cycle 7 day 1, and baseline, blood was sampled. The CDR3 consists of 13 residues. Trimming stripped 5 bases from V and 4 bases from J, with 12 bases between. CDR1 SEHNR and CDR2 FQNEAQ come from the germline V gene (reference sequence). The sample here was CD4+ or CD8+ T cells sorted from blood, taken in a trial of the OX40 agonist ivuxolimab. The sequence was obtained from an adult with an advanced solid tumor such as melanoma, head and neck, liver or kidney cancer. This chain links TRBV7-9 with TRBJ2-7; the D is unclear. CDR3 region: CASSPGFGYEQYF. The DNA of the CDR3 is TGTGCCAGCAGCCCAGGCTTTGGTTACGAGCAGTACTTC.